Described below is a single T cell receptor (beta chain) sequence and its context. CDR3 size: 13 residues. Trimming left V 6 bases short and J 1 base short, with 9 bases between. CDR1 LGHNA and CDR2 YSLEER come from the germline V gene. This record belongs to a study of blood T cell repertoires in COVID-19. Study-wide background: PBMCs, B-cell-depleted T cells, or T cells provided the cDNA or gDNA that made up the material.

Generated by immunoSEQ multiplex PCR, the TCRdb table keeps only in-frame clones and is missing some. The sample has about 140,000 clones; 84% are singletons. V and J are TRBV4-3 and TRBJ2-5; maybe TRBD1 (6 bases). The material sequenced was peripheral blood. The source is a human donor in a cohort sampled during active COVID-19. This chain's CDR3 is CASSQGSQETQYF. Here the CDR3 DNA reads TGCGCCAGCAGTCAGGGGTCCCAAGAGACCCAGTACTTC.